This TCR beta chain came from a study of CD8 T cells in ankylosing spondylitis (dated by TCRdb to between 2016 and 2019). Background on the whole study: The study profiled T cell receptor beta repertoires in healthy donors and ankylosing spondylitis patients to find disease-linked TCR variants. Peripheral blood samples were taken, and synovial fluid was additionally collected from ankylosing spondylitis patients. The full study cohort comprised approximately 23 ankylosing spondylitis patients and 110 or so healthy donors.

For each ankylosing spondylitis patient, the synovial fluid sample was matched to a blood sample from that same patient. Spanning cysteine to phenylalanine, the CDR3 consists of 14 amino acids. The CDR3 DNA has 42 bases and is translated from base 1. The V end gives up 3 bases and the J end 6 bases, leaving 2 bases in the junction not matched to a gene. The germline V gene gives CDR1 as MRHNA and CDR2 as SNTAGT. This clonotype was detected a few times. It has no known antigen specificity. No base quality information exists; no much larger clone differs at one position. The paper's findings and limits, for the study overall: A TCR beta motif of eight highly homologous amino acid variants appeared characteristic of blood from ankylosing spondylitis patients. Significant enrichment of the disease-linked clones was reported in matched synovial fluid samples from ankylosing spondylitis patients. The disease-linked clones had a CD8+ phenotype and were found at relatively low frequencies in peripheral blood. Some of the motif variants had been reported before in the synovial fluid and blood of reactive arthritis patients, a finding that suggests common disease-initiation mechanisms.

The reads were generated on an Illumina HiSeq 2500. Quantitative 5'-RACE with molecular barcodes was the method used to prepare the TCR beta libraries. On the authors' methods: A new computational method, built on a probabilistic model of VDJ rearrangement, was used to identify disease-linked TCR variants. Using fastp trimming at Q25 and MiXCR clonotype assembly, TCRdb reanalyzed the public sequencing data and kept in-frame beta chains. Under each unique CDR3 protein, matching rows form one entry showing the most common genes and DNA. The V and J calls and clone size are TCRdb's, not the authors'. In all, the sample holds under 130,000 distinct CDR3 sequences, and 20% to 30% of those were seen once. 9% to 15% of the sample lies in the top ten.

Material for sequencing was synovial fluid, either unsorted or a sorted T cell fraction (not recorded which). This receptor was obtained from a male donor with ankylosing spondylitis. The V and J segments used are TRBV6-4 and TRBJ2-2; 9 central nucleotides agree with TRBD1. The bases are TGTGCCAGCAGTGAGGGGACAGGGTCCGGGGAGCTGTTTTTT. It specifies CASSEGTGSGELFF.